Following are 9 T cell receptor beta chains from one sample sequenced in a study of glioma-infiltrating T cells. Using RNA template, CDR3s of TCR alpha and beta were amplified with iRepertoire arm-PCR. Using its own MiXCR run on the multiplex PCR reads, TCRdb lists one record per CDR3 protein. The sample lists roughly 200,000 distinct CDR3 sequences, about 32% occurring once. Sequenced input: glioma tissue, nonneoplastic brain tissue, or PBMCs (not recorded which). The source is a human donor with low-grade glioma or glioblastoma, undergoing nonglioma brain surgery, or in good health (not recorded which).

The chain recombines TRBV5-4 with TRBJ1-6; a possible D gene is TRBD1 (5 bases). Germline V gene data show CDR1 as SGHNT and CDR2 as YYREEE (reference sequence). There are 14 residues in the CDR3. Trimming pared 1 base from V and 5 bases from J, leaving 7 bases between. CDR3 residues: CASSLLRDNSPLHF. In DNA, the CDR3 is TGTGCCAGCAGCTTGCTCAGGGATAATTCACCCCTCCACTTT.

This clonotype was recorded many times. The chain employs TRBV3-1 and TRBJ2-7, with D maybe TRBD1 (6 bases). Trimming removed 0 bases from V and 4 bases from J, with 10 bases in between. From germline, CDR1 is LGHDT and CDR2 YNNKEL (reference sequence). The CDR3 sequence is 14 residues long. The CDR3 spells CASSQDGRGYEQYF. In nucleotides, the CDR3 is TGTGCCAGCAGCCAAGATGGCAGGGGATACGAGCAGTACTTC.

This clonotype was found many times. The chain carries TRBV4-2 and TRBJ1-2, with a possible D match to TRBD1 (6 bases). The CDR3 is 14 residues long. V shed 1 base and J shed 5 bases, with 11 bases lying between them. The germline gives CDR1 LGHNA, CDR2 YNFKEQ. The CDR3 sequence is CASSQVGARYGYTF. The CDR3, as DNA: TGTGCCAGCAGCCAAGTGGGGGCGCGGTATGGCTACACCTTC.

There are many counts of this clonotype. The chain recombines TRBV28 with TRBJ2-1; the D gene is possibly TRBD1 (5 bases). V shed 6 bases and J shed 3 bases, with 9 bases lying between them. CDR1 and CDR2 (germline): MDHEN, SYDVKM. CDR3 length equals 13 residues. CDR3 loop: CASRGERYNEQFF. The CDR3, as DNA: TGTGCCAGCAGAGGGGAACGCTACAATGAGCAGTTCTTC.

In its sample, this clonotype was seen many times. The genes are TRBV12-3 or TRBV12-4 and TRBJ2-1; the D gene could be TRBD1 or TRBD2 (5 bases each). CDR3 size: 14 residues. The V end lost 3 bases, the J end lost 7 bases, and 13 bases lay between the germline ends. Here the CDR3 reads CASSFLGELNEQFF. The CDR3 DNA reads TGTGCCAGCAGTTTTCTGGGGGAGTTAAATGAGCAGTTCTTC.

This clonotype occurred many times. The chain links TRBV20-1 to TRBJ2-7, with D perhaps matching TRBD2 (5 bases). Between the trimmed V and J ends, which lost 2 bases and 4 bases, there was a span of 12 bases. This CDR3 is 13 amino acids long. The germline V gene has CDR1 DFQATT and CDR2 SNEGSKA (reference sequence). The CDR3 bases are TGCAGTGCTAGAAGCCTAGCAGGTTACGAGCAGTACTTC. It translates to CSARSLAGYEQYF.

The gene calls are TRBV19 and TRBJ2-7, with D possibly TRBD2 on 6 matching bases. CDR1 and CDR2 (germline): LNHDA, SQIVND (reference sequence). With 5 bases removed from V and 3 bases from J, the gap between germline ends came to 14 bases. The length of the CDR3 is 14 residues. This chain's CDR3 is CASSSRLDSYEQYF. As DNA, the CDR3 is TGTGCCAGTAGTTCCCGACTAGATAGCTACGAGCAGTACTTC.

Many counts were recorded for this clonotype. The rearrangement joins TRBV27 to TRBJ2-7; 8 bases fit TRBD1. Germline V CDR1 and CDR2: MNHEY, SMNVEV (reference sequence). The CDR3 has 14 amino acids. With 2 bases clipped from V and 3 bases from J, the junction kept 3 bases outside the gene matches. CDR3 in DNA: TGTGCCAGCAGTTTAGAAGGGACAGGCTACGAGCAGTACTTC. Protein product: CASSLEGTGYEQYF.

Note on this clonotype: This may be a read error: a much more frequent sequence differs by one nucleotide. The genes are TRBV12-3 or TRBV12-4 and TRBJ2-2, with a tentative D call TRBD1 (5 bases). The ends were cut back, 9 bases at V and 4 bases at J, with 15 bases in the middle. The CDR3 totals 14 residues. The CDR3 sequence: CARTPTDSTGELFF. The CDR3 bases are TGTGCCAGAACTCCCACCGACAGCACCGGGGAGCTGTTTTTT.